The 12 T cell receptor beta chains listed next were all sequenced from one sample in a study of T-cell reconstitution after alpha-beta-depleted transplantation in children. It was with unique molecular identifiers that the TCRbeta library was prepared. Using its own MiXCR run on the PCR reads, TCRdb lists one record per CDR3 protein. The sample includes tens of thousands of distinct CDR3 sequences, 15% to 19% seen only once; the top ten take around a fifth. This specimen consisted of PBMCs, mostly from graft donor cells, obtained 180 days after TCRalphabeta/CD19-depleted stem cell transplant. Source of these receptors: a male patient aged 2 to 10 who had a stem cell transplant for acute lymphoblastic leukemia, so the T cells may come from the graft donor.

This clonotype was detected only a few times. The rearrangement uses TRBV15 and TRBJ1-2; no clear D. This CDR3 spans 14 amino acids. V gave up 7 bases and J gave up 2 bases, with 14 bases separating them. Germline CDR1 reads LNHNV; CDR2 reads YYDKDF (reference sequence). CDR3 protein: CATNNSPLNYGYTF. The CDR3 DNA reads as TGTGCCACCAATAACTCTCCCCTGAACTATGGCTACACCTTC. The variable domain in full, completed from reference TRBV15 and TRBJ1-2, reads DAMVIQNPRYQVTQFGKPVTLSCSQTLNHNVMYWYQQKSSQAPKLLFHYYDKDFNNEADTPDNFQSRRPNTSFCFLDIRSPGLGDTAMYLCATNNSPLNYGYTFGSGTRLTVV.

The J gene is TRBJ2-1, the V gene TRBV5-4; a possible D gene is TRBD1 (7 bases). Trimming removed 5 bases at V and 7 bases at J, with 13 bases between. The germline gives CDR1 SGHNT, CDR2 YYREEE (reference sequence). The CDR3 has 13 residues. This CDR3 reads CASRATGTNEQFF. Written as DNA, the CDR3 is TGTGCCAGCAGGGCGACAGGGACTAATGAGCAGTTCTTC. Complete variable domain (other parts from reference TRBV5-4 and TRBJ2-1): ETGVTQSPTHLIKTRGQQVTLRCSSQSGHNTVSWYQQALGQGPQFIFQYYREEENGRGNFPPRFSGLQFPNYSSELNVNALELDDSALYLCASRATGTNEQFFGPGTRLTVL.

In this sample, this clonotype turned up a few times. The V and J genes are TRBV5-1 and TRBJ1-1; D possibly corresponds to TRBD1 (6 bases). Trimming took 3 bases from V and 1 from J, leaving 13 bases between them. CDR3 length: 15 residues. Per germline, CDR1 SGHRS and CDR2 YFSETQ. CDR3 nucleotide sequence: TGCGCCAGCAGCTCCGCGGGGGGACAGAACACTGAAGCTTTCTTT. Translating gives CASSSAGGQNTEAFF.

This clonotype occurred a few times. The gene calls are TRBV6-1 and TRBJ1-3; the match to TRBD1 covers 7 bases. Unmatched junction bases numbered 3, after V lost 5 bases and J lost 2 bases. From germline, CDR1 is MNHNS and CDR2 SASEGT. The CDR3 is made up of 14 amino acids. Here the CDR3 DNA reads TGTGCCAGCAGTCCGACAGGGACTGGAAACACCATATATTTT. This codes for CASSPTGTGNTIYF.

The V call is TRBV20-1, the J call TRBJ2-7; no firm D call. The CDR3 totals 13 residues. Trimming pared 6 bases from V and 2 bases from J, leaving 14 bases between. From germline, CDR1 is DFQATT and CDR2 SNEGSKA (reference sequence). The CDR3: CSAGQGITYEQYF. CDR3 coding DNA: TGCAGTGCCGGTCAAGGTATAACCTACGAGCAGTACTTC.

This clonotype was counted between two and nine times. CDR3 DNA sequence: TGTGCCAGCAGCTTCCGAGGGACAGGGGTTTCAGATACGCAGTATTTT. Its protein product is CASSFRGTGVSDTQYF. The gene calls are TRBV7-2 and TRBJ2-3, with 10 bases lining up with TRBD1. Germline V CDR1 and CDR2: SGHTA, FQGNSA. This CDR3 has 16 amino acids. J lost 4 bases, V lost 3 bases, and 7 bases had no gene match.

A few counts support this clonotype. The chain is built from TRBV6-2 or TRBV6-3 and TRBJ1-1; D is possibly TRBD1 (5 bases). Trimming took 10 bases from V and 5 from J, leaving 17 bases between them. This CDR3 has 13 residues. In germline, CDR1 is MNHEY, CDR2 SVGEGT. The CDR3 sequence: CATGHRAWTEAFF. CDR3 nucleotide sequence: TGTGCCACCGGACACCGGGCGTGGACTGAAGCTTTCTTT.

This clonotype was detected a few times. V and J are TRBV12-3 or TRBV12-4 and TRBJ1-5; 7 bases map to TRBD1. The length of the CDR3 is 14 residues. V dropped 3 bases and J dropped 6; count of bases not matched to a gene: 5. This CDR3 is CASSFSQGGQPQHF. The CDR3 coding sequence is TGTGCCAGCAGTTTCTCCCAGGGGGGTCAGCCCCAGCATTTT.

The CDR3 region is CSARDFSSLAKNIQYF. The CDR3 DNA follows: TGCAGTGCTAGAGATTTTAGTAGCCTAGCCAAAAACATTCAGTACTTC. V is TRBV20-1 and J is TRBJ2-4; D remains ambiguous. The CDR3 is made up of 16 amino acids. Germline CDR1 is DFQATT and CDR2 is SNEGSKA (reference sequence). V was trimmed by 0 bases and J by 0 bases, leaving 12 bases between them.

This sequence joins TRBV2 and TRBJ2-1; 13 positions agree with TRBD2. CDR3 size: 18 residues. The germline V gene encodes CDR1 SNHLY and CDR2 FYNNEI. The V and J ends lost 6 bases and 5 bases, in that order; junction bases with no gene match: 13. CDR3 region: CASRPGVGTSGINNEQFF. The DNA of the CDR3 is TGTGCCAGCAGACCTGGAGTGGGGACTAGCGGGATAAACAATGAGCAGTTCTTC.

V and J are TRBV11-2 and TRBJ2-5; D call uncertain. V was cut by 5 bases and J by 1 base, with 14 bases left in between. Germline V gives CDR1 SGHAT, CDR2 FQNNGV. The CDR3 runs 15 residues. CDR3 DNA sequence: TGTGCCAGCAGCCTCAGACCGACTCTCCAAGAGACCCAGTACTTC. It specifies CASSLRPTLQETQYF.

V usage is TRBV7-2 and J usage is TRBJ2-7; D remains unclear. CDR1 is SGHTA and CDR2 is FQGNSA in the germline V gene. This CDR3 has 14 amino acids. Trimming cost V 5 bases and J 5 bases, with 16 bases left between them. The CDR3 sequence: CASSLQRTMDEQYF. In nucleotides, the CDR3 is TGTGCCAGCAGCCTACAAAGGACGATGGACGAGCAGTACTTC.